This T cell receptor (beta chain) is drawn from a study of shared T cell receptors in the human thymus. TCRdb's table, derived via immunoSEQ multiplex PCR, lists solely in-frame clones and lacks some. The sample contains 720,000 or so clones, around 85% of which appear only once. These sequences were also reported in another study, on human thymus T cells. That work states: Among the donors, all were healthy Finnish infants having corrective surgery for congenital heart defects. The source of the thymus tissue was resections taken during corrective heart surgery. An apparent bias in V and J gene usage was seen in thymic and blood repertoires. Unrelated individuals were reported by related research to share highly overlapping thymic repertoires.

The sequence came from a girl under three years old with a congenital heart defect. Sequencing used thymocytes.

The DNA of the CDR3 is TGTGCCAGCAGCTTAAAACCGTCCCAAAGGGGCACTGAAGCTTTCTTT. This translates into CASSLKPSQRGTEAFF. The V and J genes are TRBV11-1 and TRBJ1-1; D might be TRBD1 (5 bases). V dropped 2 bases and J dropped 4 bases, with 17 bases sitting between them. CDR3 length: 16 amino acids. Per the germline V gene, CDR1 is SGHAT and CDR2 is FQDESV (reference sequence).